This T cell receptor beta chain was retrieved from a study of Graves' ophthalmopathy and Graves' hyperthyroidism. General study findings and limits: Ophthalmopathy was separated from stable hyperthyroidism by a 13-signature model with approximately 91% sensitivity and around 84% specificity. Sensitivity reached roughly 71% and specificity about 73% when the model predicted ophthalmopathy progression.

A word on this clonotype: Its antigen is not known.

Additional autoimmune diseases, uncontrolled infections, pregnancy or lactation disqualified patients. RNA transcripts were the template, and TCR beta CDR3 regions were amplified from them. The authors performed first-round RT-PCR with HTBI primers and then a second-round multiplex PCR. TCRdb re-called the multiplex PCR reads through MiXCR, storing one row per CDR3 protein. The table includes about 700,000 distinct CDR3 sequences, approximately 40% detected once. CDR3 length: 14 residues. V dropped 6 bases and J dropped 7 bases, with 18 bases sitting between them. The germline V gene has CDR1 MGHDK and CDR2 SYGVNS.

This clonotype originated in an adult man with Graves' ophthalmopathy. V and J are TRBV25-1 and TRBJ1-2; possible D gene TRBD1, 5 bases. Sequencing was carried out using peripheral blood. The CDR3 DNA follows: TGTGCCAGCAGCTTAGGCCTCCGGGGGTCTGGCTACACCTTC. Encoded protein: CASSLGLRGSGYTF.